Listed here are 28 T cell receptor beta chains from one sample, sequenced in a study of cytomegalovirus exposure and HLA in healthy donors (dated by TCRdb to 2016 to 2017). The library was generated by the immunoSEQ multiplex PCR assay. For the multiplex PCR, a mixture combining 60 forward primers for TCR Vbeta segments and 13 reverse primers for TCR Jbeta segments was used. Entries here come from immuneACCESS through TCRdb and include only in-frame sequences with V and J called. Some clones fail to appear in such tables; in the studies checked, an unresolved V gene covers under half of the shortfall, and the cause of the remainder is unknown. Across this sample there are over 150,000 clones, with less than 85% seen only once. About 4.5% of the sample rests with the top ten. Sequencing was carried out using PBMCs. These receptors were obtained from a man in his forties in good health and CMV-seronegative.

The chain employs TRBV7-6 and TRBJ2-1; maybe TRBD1 (5 bases). V lost 1 base, J lost 9 bases, and 10 bases lay in between. The CDR3 runs to 13 residues. Germline V gene data show CDR1 as SGHVS and CDR2 as FNYEAQ. The CDR3 sequence is CASSLVGVGEQFF. The DNA of the CDR3 is TGTGCCAGCAGCTTAGTAGGGGTTGGTGAGCAGTTCTTC.

The genes are TRBV7-8 and TRBJ2-3; 7 bases fit TRBD2. J was trimmed by 4 bases and V by 4 bases; bases with no gene match: 14. CDR1 and CDR2 from the germline V gene are SGHVS and FQNEAQ. There are 17 residues in the CDR3. In DNA, the CDR3 is TGTGCCAGCAGCTGGGATGGCTTGAGCGGGGCCGCAGATACGCAGTATTTT. Its protein is CASSWDGLSGAADTQYF.

The chain combines TRBV6-5 with TRBJ1-1; unclear D gene. The CDR3 length is 12 residues. The germline V gene encodes CDR1 MNHEY and CDR2 SVGAGI. Trimming cost V 7 bases and J 6 bases, with 12 bases left between them. As DNA, the CDR3 is TGTGCCAGCACCGATTCTCAGGCTGAAGCTTTCTTT. Amino acid sequence: CASTDSQAEAFF.

The genes are TRBV13 and TRBJ1-6, with a tentative D call TRBD1 (6 bases). V was shortened by 5 bases and J by 4 bases, with 12 bases between the two germline ends. This CDR3 contains 15 residues. Per germline, CDR1 PRHDT and CDR2 FYEKMQ (reference sequence). The CDR3 sequence: CASSRTANYNSPLHF. DNA of the CDR3: TGTGCCAGCAGCCGGACAGCAAATTATAATTCACCCCTCCACTTT.

There are a few counts of this clone. The J gene is TRBJ2-1, the V gene TRBV9; weak D call: TRBD2 (6 bases). V was shortened by 0 bases and J by 7 bases, with 14 bases between the two germline ends. The CDR3 spans 15 residues. The germline gives CDR1 SGDLS, CDR2 YYNGEE. CDR3 sequence (DNA): TGTGCCAGCAGCGTAGACGGGGGAATGGGGAATGAGCAGTTCTTC. Amino acid sequence: CASSVDGGMGNEQFF.

V and J are TRBV15 and TRBJ1-5, with D perhaps TRBD1 (5 bases). This CDR3 is built from 14 residues. Germline loops: CDR1 LNHNV, CDR2 YYDKDF (reference sequence). Between the trimmed V and J ends, which lost 0 bases and 5 bases, there was a span of 8 bases. CDR3 nucleotide sequence: TGTGCCACCAGCAGAGACGGGGGTCATCAGCCCCAGCATTTT. It specifies CATSRDGGHQPQHF.

The rearrangement uses TRBV25-1 and TRBJ1-1, with TRBD1 identical over 7 bases. This CDR3 is built from 14 residues. Germline CDR1 MGHDK, CDR2 SYGVNS. V gave up 5 bases and J gave up 0 bases; unmatched junction bases: 3. Here the CDR3 reads CASSPTGMNTEAFF. The DNA of the CDR3 is TGTGCCAGCAGTCCGACAGGGATGAACACTGAAGCTTTCTTT.

This clone was detected only a few times. The chain links TRBV11-3 to TRBJ1-2; no firm D call. V gave up 3 bases and J gave up 4 bases, with 9 bases separating them. The CDR3 is made up of 13 amino acids. In germline, CDR1 is SGHNT, CDR2 YENEEA. In DNA form, the CDR3 reads TGTGCCAGCAGCTTCCCCAACGGCTATGGCTACACCTTC. It yields the protein CASSFPNGYGYTF.

The chain joins TRBV27 to TRBJ1-2; D gene unclear. The length of the CDR3 is 13 residues. The V gene lost 3 bases and the J gene lost 6 bases, with 11 bases spanning the gap. CDR1 is MNHEY and CDR2 is SMNVEV in the germline V gene (reference sequence). The DNA for the CDR3 is TGTGCCAGCAGTTTGAGTAGATTCGATGGCTACACCTTC. Translated, it gives CASSLSRFDGYTF.

The chain is built from TRBV6-5 and TRBJ2-7; D is perhaps TRBD1 (6 bases). The CDR3 loop spans 13 amino acids. The V and J ends lost 6 bases and 3 bases respectively, with 12 bases between them. Per germline, CDR1 MNHEY and CDR2 SVGAGI. The CDR3 loop is CASSRGHSYEQYF. The CDR3 region has the DNA TGTGCCAGCAGCCGGGGACACAGCTACGAGCAGTACTTC.

The V gene is TRBV7-9, the J gene TRBJ1-1; D ambiguous. V was shortened by 3 bases and J by 1 base, with 6 bases between the two germline ends. The length of the CDR3 is 13 residues. In germline, CDR1 is SEHNR, CDR2 FQNEAQ (reference sequence). The CDR3 is CASSLVENTEAFF. CDR3 nucleotide sequence: TGTGCCAGCAGCTTGGTAGAGAACACTGAAGCTTTCTTT.

This clone occurred a few times. The chain joins TRBV7-9 to TRBJ2-1, with a possible D match to TRBD2 (6 bases). The germline CDR1 and CDR2 sequences are SEHNR and FQNEAQ (reference sequence). The CDR3 has 13 residues. V was cut by 8 bases and J by 5 bases, with 13 bases left in between. The DNA of the CDR3 is TGTGCCAGCGGGGGGACTCAACACAATGAGCAGTTCTTC. It codes for CASGGTQHNEQFF.

The chain's CDR3 is CASSSSWRGSYGYTF. The DNA for the CDR3 is TGTGCCAGCAGCTCGAGTTGGAGGGGCTCCTATGGCTACACCTTC. This rearrangement joins TRBV6-5 to TRBJ1-2, with D maybe TRBD1 (5 bases). Germline V gene sequence: CDR1 MNHEY, CDR2 SVGAGI. The CDR3 consists of 15 residues. Trimming took 6 bases from V and 4 from J, leaving 18 bases between them.

The chain employs TRBV6-6 and TRBJ1-1; D may be TRBD1 (5 bases). V lost 7 bases and J 4 bases, leaving 13 bases between the germline ends. In germline, CDR1 is MNHNY, CDR2 SVGAGI (reference sequence). The CDR3 has 13 amino acids. The CDR3 region is CASTTWGGTEAFF. The CDR3 DNA is TGTGCCAGCACCACTTGGGGGGGCACTGAAGCTTTCTTT.

The J gene is TRBJ2-5, the V gene TRBV5-1; TRBD2 agrees at 10 bases. This CDR3 has 15 residues. CDR1 and CDR2 (germline): SGHRS, YFSETQ. Unmatched junction bases numbered 4, after V lost 0 bases and J lost 5 bases. Written as DNA, the CDR3 is TGCGCCAGCAGCTTGGGAAATAGCGGGGGGGAGACCCAGTACTTC. Translated: CASSLGNSGGETQYF.

This clone turned up a few times. The chain employs TRBV29-1 and TRBJ1-4; D is uncertain. The CDR3 is 12 residues long. Germline CDR1 reads SQVTM; CDR2 reads ANQGSEA. The V and J ends lost 4 bases and 4 bases respectively, with 7 bases between them. The DNA for the CDR3 is TGCAGCGTTGGTTCCCTTAATGAAAAACTGTTTTTT. Translating gives CSVGSLNEKLFF.

This clone occurred many times. The chain has TRBV4-2 and TRBJ2-7; TRBD2 matches 11 bases. CDR1 and CDR2 (germline): LGHNA, YNFKEQ. V shed 0 bases and J 6 bases; nucleotides not matched to a gene: 7. This CDR3 spans 16 amino acids. CDR3 amino acids: CASSQDRGSGGVEQYF. In DNA, the CDR3 is TGTGCCAGCAGCCAAGATCGGGGTAGCGGGGGGGTCGAGCAGTACTTC.

The gene calls are TRBV6-5 and TRBJ2-2; D unclear. The V end was cut by 2 bases, the J end by 6 bases, with 4 bases between. The CDR3 consists of 12 residues. Germline V CDR1 and CDR2: MNHEY, SVGAGI. Here the CDR3 DNA reads TGTGCCAGCAGTTACCGGGCCGGGGAGCTGTTTTTT. Translating gives CASSYRAGELFF.

This clone has a single count. This rearrangement joins TRBV7-2 to TRBJ2-5, with 14 bases matching TRBD2. The J call is uncertain, as TRBJ2-7 better fits the DNA end. The length of the CDR3 is 17 residues. The germline V gene encodes CDR1 SGHTA and CDR2 FQGNSA. The CDR3 coding sequence is TGTGCCAGCAGCTCTCGACTAGCGGGGGGGCTACCCTACGAGCAGTACTTC. Translation gives CASSSRLAGGLPYEQYF.

The CDR3 loop reads CASSFRTGTDTQYF. The CDR3 DNA reads TGTGCCAGCAGCTTCCGGACTGGCACAGATACGCAGTATTTT. The chain links TRBV11-3 to TRBJ2-3, with D perhaps TRBD2 (5 bases). The CDR3 covers 14 residues. Germline V gene data show CDR1 as SGHNT and CDR2 as YENEEA. Trimming took 3 bases from V and 1 from J, leaving 8 bases between them.

The sample holds one count of this clone. The chain employs TRBV7-2 and TRBJ2-5; weak D call: TRBD1 (6 bases). The CDR3 contains 14 residues. CDR1 and CDR2 from the germline V gene are SGHTA and FQGNSA. Trimming cost V 5 bases and J 4 bases, with 14 bases left between them. CDR3 sequence: CASSEWQGRETQYF. The CDR3, as DNA: TGTGCCAGCAGCGAATGGCAGGGGAGAGAGACCCAGTACTTC.

This clone was recorded once. The chain links TRBV9 to TRBJ2-1, with D perhaps TRBD2 (5 bases). CDR1 and CDR2 (germline): SGDLS, YYNGEE. The CDR3 loop spans 14 amino acids. V was cut by 2 bases and J by 0 bases, with 6 bases left in between. The CDR3 loop is CASSVGDSYNEQFF. The CDR3 region has the DNA TGTGCCAGCAGCGTGGGAGACTCCTACAATGAGCAGTTCTTC.

This clone showed up just a few times. The rearrangement uses TRBV10-3 and TRBJ2-6; 7 bases are a match to TRBD1. V was clipped by 7 bases and J by 2 bases; unmatched bases: 26. Germline V lookup: CDR1 ENHRY, CDR2 SYGVKD. CDR3 length: 22 amino acids. Written as DNA, the CDR3 is TGTGCCATCAACCGTCAACAAGGGCCCTGGGACAGTTCTGCGGCTGGGGCCAACGTCCTGACTTTC. As protein: CAINRQQGPWDSSAAGANVLTF.

This chain joins TRBV7-8 and TRBJ2-7; 10 bases are shared with TRBD1. Germline-derived CDR1 and CDR2 are SGHVS and FQNEAQ. This CDR3 has 15 residues. V lost 3 bases, J lost 6 bases, and 8 bases stayed unmatched. The CDR3 loop is CASSFRDRGPSEQYF. In nucleotides, the CDR3 is TGTGCCAGCAGCTTCAGGGACAGGGGACCAAGCGAGCAGTACTTC. The full variable domain, its missing parts supplied by reference TRBV7-8 and TRBJ2-7, is GAGVSQSPRYKVAKRGQDVALRCDPISGHVSLFWYQQALGQGPEFLTYFQNEAQLDKSGLPSDRFFAERPEGSVSTLKIQRTQQEDSAVYLCASSFRDRGPSEQYFGPGTRLTVT.

The V and J genes are TRBV19 and TRBJ1-5; the match to TRBD1 covers 9 bases. V shed 6 bases and J 5 bases; nucleotides not matched to a gene: 5. CDR1 is LNHDA and CDR2 is SQIVND in the germline V gene (reference sequence). This CDR3 contains 14 residues. CDR3 in DNA: TGTGCCAGTAGCCAACAGGGGGCTGATCAGCCCCAGCATTTT. Encoded protein: CASSQQGADQPQHF.

The V and J genes are TRBV7-2 and TRBJ1-3; D is perhaps TRBD1 (6 bases). Germline CDR1 SGHTA, CDR2 FQGNSA. Trimming removed 1 base from V and 3 bases from J, with 10 bases in between. CDR3 length: 15 residues. For the CDR3, the DNA is TGTGCCAGCAGCTTAGTAAGGGGGAATGGAAACACCATATATTTT. Protein product: CASSLVRGNGNTIYF.

This clone has only a few counts. The V and J genes are TRBV6-6 and TRBJ1-1; no clear D gene. Deletions cut 5 bases from V and 6 bases from J, with 13 bases between. The CDR3 extends over 13 amino acids. Per germline, CDR1 MNHNY and CDR2 SVGAGI (reference sequence). The CDR3 sequence is CASSKEGLSEAFF. The CDR3 DNA is TGTGCCAGCAGTAAGGAGGGCCTCTCTGAAGCTTTCTTT.

J is TRBJ2-1 and V is TRBV9; D is perhaps TRBD1 (5 bases). Germline V gene lookup returns CDR1 SGDLS and CDR2 YYNGEE. The CDR3 consists of 14 residues. Trimming stripped 0 bases from V and 2 bases from J, with 6 bases between. CDR3 residues: CASSVAGTYNEQFF. CDR3 DNA: TGTGCCAGCAGCGTAGCAGGGACCTACAATGAGCAGTTCTTC.